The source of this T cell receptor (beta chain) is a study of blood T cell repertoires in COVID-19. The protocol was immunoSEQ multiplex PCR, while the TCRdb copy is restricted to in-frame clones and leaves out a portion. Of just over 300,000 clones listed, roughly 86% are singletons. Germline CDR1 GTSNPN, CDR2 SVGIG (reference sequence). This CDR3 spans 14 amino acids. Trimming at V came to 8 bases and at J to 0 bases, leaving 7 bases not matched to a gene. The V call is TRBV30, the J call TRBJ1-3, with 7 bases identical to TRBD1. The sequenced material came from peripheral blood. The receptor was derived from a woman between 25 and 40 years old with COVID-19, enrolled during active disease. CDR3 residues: CASRDSSSGNTIYF. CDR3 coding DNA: TGTGCCAGCCGGGACAGCAGCTCTGGAAACACCATATATTTT. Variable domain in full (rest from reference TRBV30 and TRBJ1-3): SQTIHQWPATLVQPVGSPLSLECTVEGTSNPNLYWYRQAAGRGLQLLFYSVGIGQISSEVPQNLSASRPQDRQFILSSKKLLLSDSGFYLCASRDSSSGNTIYFGEGSWLTVV.